These 11 T cell receptor beta chains originate from one sample sequenced in a study of blood T cell repertoires in COVID-19. Libraries were prepared by immunoSEQ multiplex PCR; TCRdb keeps only in-frame clonotypes and omits some of them. The sample lists fewer than 200,000 clones; 85% to 90% were seen once. The sequenced sample consisted of peripheral blood. Receptors were obtained from a man aged 35 to 55 with active or convalescent COVID-19.

V usage is TRBV6-5 and J usage is TRBJ2-1; the match to TRBD1 covers 9 bases. The V gene's germline CDR1 is MNHEY and CDR2 SVGAGI. This CDR3 contains 15 residues. Trimming removed 3 bases from V and 5 bases from J; junction bases left unmatched: 5. CDR3 protein: CASSYGTGQHNEQFF. The CDR3 bases are TGTGCCAGCAGTTATGGGACAGGGCAACACAATGAGCAGTTCTTC.

The chain joins TRBV3-1 (or the pseudogene TRBV3-2) to TRBJ1-2, with D perhaps TRBD1 (5 bases). Trimming stripped 5 bases from V and 7 bases from J, with 17 bases between. CDR3 length: 14 amino acids. Germline values: CDR1 LGHDT, CDR2 YNNKEL (reference sequence). The CDR3 region is CASSTKIAGFGYTF. DNA for the CDR3: TGTGCCAGCAGCACCAAGATCGCAGGGTTTGGCTACACCTTC.

J is TRBJ1-1 and V is TRBV29-1; D might be TRBD1 (6 bases). Germline CDR1 SQVTM, CDR2 ANQGSEA. V dropped 0 bases and J dropped 3 bases, with 14 bases sitting between them. The CDR3 loop spans 15 amino acids. The CDR3 DNA reads TGCAGCGTTGAAGATTGGGAGGGGGTCGACACTGAAGCTTTCTTT. Translated: CSVEDWEGVDTEAFF.

The chain couples TRBV24-1 to TRBJ1-5, with D unclear. Trimming pared 2 bases from V and 2 bases from J, leaving 12 bases between. The CDR3 is 16 amino acids. Germline V lookup: CDR1 KGHDR, CDR2 SFDVKD. The CDR3 protein is CATSDSQTSGNQPQHF. The CDR3 coding sequence is TGTGCCACCAGTGATTCGCAGACATCGGGCAATCAGCCCCAGCATTTT.

This clone has a handful of counts. The chain combines TRBV28 with TRBJ1-4; 7 nucleotides align to TRBD1. The J segment lost 1 base and the V segment lost 10 bases, leaving 0 bases of the junction unmatched. CDR1 MDHEN and CDR2 SYDVKM come from the germline V gene. There are 12 residues in the CDR3. The CDR3 is CATGGTNEKLFF. The CDR3 DNA reads TGTGCCACAGGGGGAACTAATGAAAAACTGTTTTTT.

CDR3 nucleotides: TGTGCAAGTCGCCGGACTCTTAACAGGGGGGGCAGTTACACTGAAGCTTTCTTT. Its protein product is CASRRTLNRGGSYTEAFF. The rearrangement joins TRBV12-2 to TRBJ1-1; TRBD1 is the table's D call and was not checked against the DNA. TRBV12-2 is a pseudogene segment. CDR3 length: 18 residues.

The chain carries TRBV4-3 and TRBJ1-6, with a weak D call TRBD1 (6 bases). The CDR3 is made up of 15 amino acids. Germline values: CDR1 LGHNA, CDR2 YSLEER. V was pared by 0 bases and J by 14 bases, with 17 bases between. Written as DNA, the CDR3 is TGCGCCAGCAGCCAAGAAGACGGGACAATTATGTCCCTCCACTTT. It encodes CASSQEDGTIMSLHF.

The genes are TRBV6-2 or TRBV6-3 and TRBJ1-6; the D gene is possibly TRBD1 (6 bases). Germline assignment: CDR1 MNHEY and CDR2 SVGEGT. Trimming left V 3 bases short and J 8 bases short, with 11 bases between. This CDR3 has 14 residues. CDR3 nucleotides: TGTGCCAGCAGTTATTCGGACAGCTATTCACCCCTCCACTTT. The encoded protein is CASSYSDSYSPLHF.

This clone came up once. This chain links TRBV12-3 or TRBV12-4 with TRBJ2-5, with D perhaps matching TRBD2 (6 bases). The V and J ends lost 8 bases and 6 bases respectively, with 16 bases between them. The CDR3 length is 13 residues. In nucleotides, the CDR3 is TGTGCCAGCCTACTGAGCGGAGGGAAGACCCAGTACTTC. It specifies CASLLSGGKTQYF.

The rearrangement joins TRBV30 to TRBJ1-2, with 7 positions matching TRBD1. After removal of 2 bases from V and 7 bases from J, the junction contained 10 bases not matched to a gene. CDR3 length: 14 residues. CDR1 GTSNPN and CDR2 SVGIG come from the germline V gene (reference sequence). The CDR3 bases are TGTGCCTGGAGTCGACAGGGCTTCGGGTCTGGCTACACCTTC. Amino acids: CAWSRQGFGSGYTF. The variable domain in full, completed from reference TRBV30 and TRBJ1-2, reads SQTIHQWPATLVQPVGSPLSLECTVEGTSNPNLYWYRQAAGRGLQLLFYSVGIGQISSEVPQNLSASRPQDRQFILSSKKLLLSDSGFYLCAWSRQGFGSGYTFGSGTRLTVV.

The chain is built from TRBV9 and TRBJ2-5, with 9 bases identical to TRBD1. The trim removed 3 bases at V and 3 bases at J, leaving 0 bases unmatched. The CDR3 runs to 13 residues. Germline CDR1 reads SGDLS; CDR2 reads YYNGEE. This CDR3 reads CASSGDREETQYF. The CDR3 DNA is TGTGCCAGCAGCGGGGACAGGGAAGAGACCCAGTACTTC.